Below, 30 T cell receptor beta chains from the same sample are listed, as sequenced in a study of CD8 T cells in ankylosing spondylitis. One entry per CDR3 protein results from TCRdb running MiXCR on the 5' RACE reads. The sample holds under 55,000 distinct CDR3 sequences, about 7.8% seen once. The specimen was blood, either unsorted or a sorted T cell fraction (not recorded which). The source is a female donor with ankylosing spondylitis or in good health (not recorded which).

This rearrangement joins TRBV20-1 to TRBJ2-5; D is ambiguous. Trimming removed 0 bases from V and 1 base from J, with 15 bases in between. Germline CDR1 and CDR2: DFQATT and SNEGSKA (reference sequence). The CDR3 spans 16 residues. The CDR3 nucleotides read TGCAGTGCTAGAGATCTCGCAGCAGGATCCCAAGAGACCCAGTACTTC. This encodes CSARDLAAGSQETQYF.

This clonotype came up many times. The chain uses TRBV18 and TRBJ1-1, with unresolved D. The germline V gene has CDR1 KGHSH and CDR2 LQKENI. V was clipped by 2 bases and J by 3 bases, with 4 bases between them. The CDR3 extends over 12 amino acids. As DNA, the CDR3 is TGTGCCAGCTCACCAACGGACACTGAAGCTTTCTTT. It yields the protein CASSPTDTEAFF.

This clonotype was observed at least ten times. CDR3 region: CAISENSGELSYEQYV. As DNA, the CDR3 is TGTGCCATCAGTGAGAATAGCGGGGAACTCTCCTACGAGCAGTACGTC. The chain carries TRBV10-3 and TRBJ2-7; 8 nucleotides align to TRBD2. The CDR3 is 16 amino acids. The ends lost 2 bases at V and 0 bases at J; junction bases unmatched: 6. CDR1 is ENHRY, CDR2 SYGVKD, per germline.

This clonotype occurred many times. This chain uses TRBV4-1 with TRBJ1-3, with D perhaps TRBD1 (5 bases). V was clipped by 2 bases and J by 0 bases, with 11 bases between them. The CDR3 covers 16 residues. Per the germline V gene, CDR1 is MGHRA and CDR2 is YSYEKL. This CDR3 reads CASSQWGPLSGNTIYF. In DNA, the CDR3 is TGCGCCAGCAGCCAATGGGGACCGCTCTCTGGAAACACCATATATTTT.

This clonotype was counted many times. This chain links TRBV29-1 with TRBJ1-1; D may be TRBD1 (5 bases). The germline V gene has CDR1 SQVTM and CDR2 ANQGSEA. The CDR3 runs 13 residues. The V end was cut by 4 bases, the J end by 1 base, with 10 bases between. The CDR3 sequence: CSVVSQGNTEAFF. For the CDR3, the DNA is TGCAGCGTTGTTAGCCAGGGGAACACTGAAGCTTTCTTT. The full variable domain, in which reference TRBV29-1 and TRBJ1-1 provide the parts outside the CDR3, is SAVISQKPSRDICQRGTSLTIQCQVDSQVTMMFWYRQQPGQSLTLIATANQGSEATYESGFVIDKFPISRPNLTFSTLTVSNMSPEDSSIYLCSVVSQGNTEAFFGQGTRLTVV.

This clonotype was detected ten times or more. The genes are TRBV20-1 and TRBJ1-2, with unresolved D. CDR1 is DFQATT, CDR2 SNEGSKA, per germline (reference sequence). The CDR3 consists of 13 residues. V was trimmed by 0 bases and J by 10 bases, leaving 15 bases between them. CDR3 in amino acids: CSARDPKDTLYTF. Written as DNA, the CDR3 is TGCAGTGCTAGAGATCCCAAAGACACCCTCTACACCTTC.

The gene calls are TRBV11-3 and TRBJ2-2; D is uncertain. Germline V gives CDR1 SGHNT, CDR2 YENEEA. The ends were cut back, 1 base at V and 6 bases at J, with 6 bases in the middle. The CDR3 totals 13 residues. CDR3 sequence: CASSLGLAGELFF. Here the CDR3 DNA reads TGTGCCAGCAGCTTAGGGCTAGCCGGGGAGCTGTTTTTT.

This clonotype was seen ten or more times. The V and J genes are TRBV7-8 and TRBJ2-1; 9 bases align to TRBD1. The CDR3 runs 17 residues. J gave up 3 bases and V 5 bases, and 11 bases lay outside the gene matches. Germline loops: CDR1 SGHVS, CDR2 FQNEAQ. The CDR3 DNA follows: TGTGCCAGCAGCCGACAATCCGGGACAGGGAACTACAATGAGCAGTTCTTC. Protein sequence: CASSRQSGTGNYNEQFF.

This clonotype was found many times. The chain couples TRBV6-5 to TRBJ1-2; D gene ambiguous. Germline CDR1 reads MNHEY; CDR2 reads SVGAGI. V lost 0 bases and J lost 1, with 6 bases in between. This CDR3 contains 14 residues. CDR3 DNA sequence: TGTGCCAGCAGTTACTCGTCGGGTAACTATGGCTACACCTTC. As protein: CASSYSSGNYGYTF.

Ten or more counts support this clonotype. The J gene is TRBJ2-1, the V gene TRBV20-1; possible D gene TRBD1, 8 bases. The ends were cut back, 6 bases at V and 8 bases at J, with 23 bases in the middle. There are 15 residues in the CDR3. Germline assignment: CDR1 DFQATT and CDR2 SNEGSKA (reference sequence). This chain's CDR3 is CSAPPATGEGDEQFF. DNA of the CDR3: TGCAGTGCGCCGCCTGCGACAGGGGAGGGTGATGAGCAGTTCTTC.

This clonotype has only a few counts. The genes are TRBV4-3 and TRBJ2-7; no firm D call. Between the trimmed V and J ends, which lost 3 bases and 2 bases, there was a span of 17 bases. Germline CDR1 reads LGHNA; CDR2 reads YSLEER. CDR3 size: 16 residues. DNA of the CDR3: TGCGCCAGCAGCCAGTCTCCGGACGGCGTCCCCTACGAGCAGTACTTC. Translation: CASSQSPDGVPYEQYF.

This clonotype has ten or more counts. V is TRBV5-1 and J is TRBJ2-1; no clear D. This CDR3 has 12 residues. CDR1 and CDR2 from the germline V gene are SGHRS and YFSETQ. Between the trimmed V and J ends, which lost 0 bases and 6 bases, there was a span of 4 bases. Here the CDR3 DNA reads TGCGCCAGCAGCTTGGATGTCAATGAGCAGTTCTTC. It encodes CASSLDVNEQFF.

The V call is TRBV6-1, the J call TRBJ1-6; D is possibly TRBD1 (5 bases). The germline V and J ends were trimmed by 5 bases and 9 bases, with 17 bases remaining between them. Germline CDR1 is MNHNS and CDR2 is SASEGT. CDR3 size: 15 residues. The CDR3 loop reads CASSPRGGEGSPLHF. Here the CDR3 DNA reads TGTGCCAGCAGTCCCCGGGGAGGGGAGGGTTCACCCCTCCACTTT.

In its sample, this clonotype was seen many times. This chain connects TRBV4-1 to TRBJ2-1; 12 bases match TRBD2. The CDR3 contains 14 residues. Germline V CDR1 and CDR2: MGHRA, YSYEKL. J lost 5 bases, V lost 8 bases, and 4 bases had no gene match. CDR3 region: CASRTSGANNEQFF. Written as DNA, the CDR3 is TGCGCCAGCCGGACTAGCGGGGCAAACAATGAGCAGTTCTTC.

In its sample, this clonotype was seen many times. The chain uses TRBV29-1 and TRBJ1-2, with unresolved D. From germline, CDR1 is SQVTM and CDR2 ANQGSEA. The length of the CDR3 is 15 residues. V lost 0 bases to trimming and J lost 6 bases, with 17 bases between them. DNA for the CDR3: TGCAGCGTTGAAGATGGCATGCGGGGTTTACATGGCTACACCTTC. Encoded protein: CSVEDGMRGLHGYTF. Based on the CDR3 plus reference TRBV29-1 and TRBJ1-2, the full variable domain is SAVISQKPSRDICQRGTSLTIQCQVDSQVTMMFWYRQQPGQSLTLIATANQGSEATYESGFVIDKFPISRPNLTFSTLTVSNMSPEDSSIYLCSVEDGMRGLHGYTFGSGTRLTVV.

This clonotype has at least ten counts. This CDR3 is CASSQDHRGGGYTF. CDR3 coding DNA: TGTGCCAGCAGCCAAGATCACCGGGGTGGCGGCTACACCTTC. This sequence joins TRBV3-1 and TRBJ1-2; D gene ambiguous. V lost 0 bases to trimming and J lost 8 bases, with 13 bases between them. The CDR3 is 14 residues long. Germline V gene lookup returns CDR1 LGHDT and CDR2 YNNKEL (reference sequence).

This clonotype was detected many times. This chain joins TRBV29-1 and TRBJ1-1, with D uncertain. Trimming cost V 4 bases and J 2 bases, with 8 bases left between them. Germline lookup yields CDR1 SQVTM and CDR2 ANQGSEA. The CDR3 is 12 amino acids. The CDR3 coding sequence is TGCAGCGTTGTCGACGGAAACACTGAAGCTTTCTTT. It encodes CSVVDGNTEAFF.

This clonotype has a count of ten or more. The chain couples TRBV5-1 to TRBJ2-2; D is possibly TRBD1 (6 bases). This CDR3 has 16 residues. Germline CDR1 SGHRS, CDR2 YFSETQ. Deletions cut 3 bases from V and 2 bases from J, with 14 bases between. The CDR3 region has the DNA TGCGCCAGCAGCTGGACTGGGACAACCAACACCGGGGAGCTGTTTTTT. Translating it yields CASSWTGTTNTGELFF.

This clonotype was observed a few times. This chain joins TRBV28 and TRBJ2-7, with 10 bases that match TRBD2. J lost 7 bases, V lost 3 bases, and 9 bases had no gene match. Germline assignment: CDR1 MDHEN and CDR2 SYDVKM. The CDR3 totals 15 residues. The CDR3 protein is CASSFRLAGVWEQYV. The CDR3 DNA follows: TGTGCCAGCAGTTTTAGGCTAGCGGGGGTTTGGGAGCAGTACGTC.

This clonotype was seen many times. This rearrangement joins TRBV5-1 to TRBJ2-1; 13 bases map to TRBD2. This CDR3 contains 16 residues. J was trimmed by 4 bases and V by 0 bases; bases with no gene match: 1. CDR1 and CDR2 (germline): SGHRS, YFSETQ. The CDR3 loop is CASSLGGLAGYNEQFF. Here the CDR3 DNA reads TGCGCCAGCAGCTTGGGGGGACTAGCGGGGTACAATGAGCAGTTCTTC.

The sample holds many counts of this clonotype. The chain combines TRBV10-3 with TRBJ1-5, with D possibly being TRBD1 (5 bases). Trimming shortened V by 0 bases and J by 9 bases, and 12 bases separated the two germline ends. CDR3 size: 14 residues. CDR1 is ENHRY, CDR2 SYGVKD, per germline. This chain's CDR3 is CAISESRGRGPQHF. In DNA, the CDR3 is TGTGCCATCAGTGAGTCGAGGGGTAGGGGGCCCCAGCATTTT.

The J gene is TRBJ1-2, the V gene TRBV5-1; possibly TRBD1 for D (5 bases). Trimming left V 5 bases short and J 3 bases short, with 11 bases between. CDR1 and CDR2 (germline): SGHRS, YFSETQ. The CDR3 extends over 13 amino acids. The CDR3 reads CASRHGGDYGYTF. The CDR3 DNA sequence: TGCGCCAGCAGACATGGAGGGGACTATGGCTACACCTTC.

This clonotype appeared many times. The CDR3 sequence is CASSQRTGGATDGYTF. CDR3 bases: TGCGCCAGCAGCCAGAGAACAGGGGGCGCGACGGATGGCTACACCTTC. The V and J genes are TRBV4-1 and TRBJ1-2, with 9 bases lining up with TRBD1. This CDR3 is 16 amino acids long. From germline, CDR1 is MGHRA and CDR2 YSYEKL. The ends lost 3 bases at V and 6 bases at J; junction bases unmatched: 11.

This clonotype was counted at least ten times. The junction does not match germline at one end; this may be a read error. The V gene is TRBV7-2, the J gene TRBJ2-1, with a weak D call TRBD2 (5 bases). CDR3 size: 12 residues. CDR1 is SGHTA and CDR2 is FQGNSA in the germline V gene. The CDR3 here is CASSSGVGPTVF. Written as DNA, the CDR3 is TGTGCCAGCAGCTCCGGGGTAGGACCTACGGTCTTC.

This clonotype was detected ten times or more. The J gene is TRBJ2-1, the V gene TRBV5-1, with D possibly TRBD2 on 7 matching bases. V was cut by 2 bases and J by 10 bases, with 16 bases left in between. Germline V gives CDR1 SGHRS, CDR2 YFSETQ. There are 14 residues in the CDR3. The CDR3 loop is CASSLRGAAEEQFF. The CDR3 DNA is TGCGCCAGCAGCTTACGGGGGGCCGCTGAGGAGCAGTTCTTC.

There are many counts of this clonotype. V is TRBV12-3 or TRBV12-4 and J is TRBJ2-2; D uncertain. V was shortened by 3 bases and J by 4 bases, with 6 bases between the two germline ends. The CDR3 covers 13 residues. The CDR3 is CASSLLGTGELFF. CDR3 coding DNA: TGTGCCAGCAGTTTGTTAGGCACCGGGGAGCTGTTTTTT.

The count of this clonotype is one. Here the CDR3 reads CASSQLTTRKGEKLFF. CDR3 in DNA: TGTGCCAGCAGCCAGCTAACAACCAGAAAGGGGGAAAAACTGTTTTTT. This chain uses TRBV14 with TRBJ1-4, with D possibly being TRBD1 (5 bases). The CDR3 length is 16 residues. The V and J ends lost 3 bases and 8 bases respectively, with 19 bases between them. The germline V gene encodes CDR1 SGHDN and CDR2 FVKESK.

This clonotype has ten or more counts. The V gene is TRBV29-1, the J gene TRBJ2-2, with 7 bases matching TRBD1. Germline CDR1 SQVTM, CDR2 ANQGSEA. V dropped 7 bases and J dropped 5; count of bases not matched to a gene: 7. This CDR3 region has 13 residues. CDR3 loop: CSALTGLTGELFF. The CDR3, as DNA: TGCAGCGCCCTGACAGGGTTGACCGGGGAGCTGTTTTTT.

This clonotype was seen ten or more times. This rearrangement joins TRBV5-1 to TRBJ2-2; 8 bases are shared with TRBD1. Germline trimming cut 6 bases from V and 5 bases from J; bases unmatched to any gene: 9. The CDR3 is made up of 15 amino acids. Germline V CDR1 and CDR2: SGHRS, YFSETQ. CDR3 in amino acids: CASTERTGSTGELFF. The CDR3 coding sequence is TGCGCCAGCACGGAAAGGACAGGGTCAACCGGGGAGCTGTTTTTT.

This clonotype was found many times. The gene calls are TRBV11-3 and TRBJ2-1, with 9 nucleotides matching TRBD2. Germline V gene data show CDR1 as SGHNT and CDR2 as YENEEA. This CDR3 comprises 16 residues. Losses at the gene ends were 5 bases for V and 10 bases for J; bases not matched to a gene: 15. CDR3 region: CASSRNTPGLAREQFF. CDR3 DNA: TGTGCCAGCAGCCGAAACACGCCGGGACTAGCCCGAGAGCAGTTCTTC.